The 12 T cell receptor beta chains below all came from one sample that was sequenced in a study of read filtering for tumor transcriptome and immune sequencing (dated by TCRdb to the early 2020s). Sequencing used an Illumina HiSeq 4000. TCR libraries were constructed from about 400 ng RNA using the Immunoverse kit, and molecular barcoded adaptors covering alpha/delta and beta/gamma chains were employed. The public sequencing data were trimmed at Q25 with fastp and processed into clonotypes with MiXCR by TCRdb, which kept only in-frame beta chains. When rows share a CDR3 protein, they turn into one entry using the most common DNA and genes. This sample gives fewer than 30,000 distinct CDR3 sequences in total; around an eighth of them show up just once. 44% of the sample goes to the ten largest clones. Source material: a population of CD138-negative cells sorted from bone marrow. The cell subset or site label here, explained by the study, means: bone marrow mononuclear cells depleted of CD138+ plasma/myeloma cells by negative magnetic selection. The receptors derive from a donor aged 40 or over with multiple myeloma.

This clonotype was seen only a few times. The chain joins TRBV20-1 to TRBJ2-7, with D unclear. Germline V gene data show CDR1 as DFQATT and CDR2 as SNEGSKA (reference sequence). V was cut by 0 bases and J by 6 bases, with 18 bases left in between. The CDR3 is 15 residues long. CDR3 DNA: TGCAGTGCTAGAGATCGGAGTCGGGTTGCCCGCGAGCAGTACTTC. It codes for CSARDRSRVAREQYF.

This clonotype has ten or more counts. This chain connects TRBV7-3 to TRBJ2-7; the D is unclear. Germline V gene sequence: CDR1 SGHTA, CDR2 FQGTGA. V gave up 1 base and J gave up 2 bases, with 12 bases separating them. The CDR3 sequence is 15 residues long. The CDR3 DNA sequence: TGTGCCAGCAGCTTAATGGGAACCCCCACCTACGAGCAGTACTTC. The encoded protein is CASSLMGTPTYEQYF. Full variable domain (outside the CDR3, taken from reference TRBV7-3 and TRBJ2-7): GAGVSQTPSNKVTEKGKYVELRCDPISGHTALYWYRQSLGQGPEFLIYFQGTGAADDSGLPNDRFFAVRPEGSVSTLKIQRTERGDSAVYLCASSLMGTPTYEQYFGPGTRLTVT.

This clonotype appeared many times. The chain uses TRBV28 and TRBJ1-1; D is unresolved. The CDR3 is 13 residues long. In germline, CDR1 is MDHEN, CDR2 SYDVKM. V lost 6 bases to trimming and J lost 6 bases, with 14 bases between them. CDR3 region: CASRPGAGPEAFF. The CDR3 DNA reads TGTGCCAGCAGACCAGGCGCCGGGCCTGAAGCTTTCTTT.

Remarks on this clonotype: A much bigger clone sits one base away, suggesting this may be a read error. In DNA, the CDR3 is TGTGCCGGCAGCTCCGGGGCCTACACCGGGGAGCTGTTTTTT. This gives the protein CAGSSGAYTGELFF. The chain is built from TRBV4-2 and TRBJ2-2; D is perhaps TRBD1 or TRBD2 (5 bases each). There are 14 residues in the CDR3. Germline values: CDR1 LGHNA, CDR2 YNFKEQ.

This clonotype was picked up many times. The V call is TRBV7-8, the J call TRBJ2-3, with 11 bases identical to TRBD1. The CDR3 runs to 15 residues. J was trimmed by 5 bases and V by 4 bases; bases with no gene match: 5. The V gene's germline CDR1 is SGHVS and CDR2 FQNEAQ. CDR3 sequence reads: CASSSDRGQVDTQYF. The CDR3 nucleotides read TGTGCCAGCAGCTCGGACAGGGGGCAGGTAGATACGCAGTATTTT.

This clonotype was found a few times. Since a much larger clone is just one base distant, this may be a read error. The genes are TRBV29-1 and TRBJ2-3; TRBD1 might be the D (5 bases). Per germline, CDR1 SQVTM and CDR2 ANQGSEA. The CDR3 contains 14 residues. CDR3 nucleotide sequence: TGCAGCGTTGAACCTGGTGGGGTCACAGGTACGCAGTATTTT. Translating it yields CSVEPGGVTGTQYF.

This clonotype showed up many times. V and J are TRBV20-1 and TRBJ2-6; D is unresolved. The V gene lost 0 bases and the J gene lost 3 bases, with 6 bases spanning the gap. Germline V CDR1 and CDR2: DFQATT, SNEGSKA (reference sequence). The CDR3 spans 14 residues. The CDR3 region is CSARDVVGANVLTF. DNA for the CDR3: TGCAGTGCTAGAGATGTGGTTGGGGCCAACGTCCTGACTTTC.

At least ten counts were recorded for this clonotype. The chain uses TRBV6-5 and TRBJ2-7, with TRBD1 matching 8 bases. CDR1 and CDR2 from the germline V gene are MNHEY and SVGAGI. There are 16 residues in the CDR3. Trimming cost V 0 bases and J 3 bases; bases outside gene matches: 7. This CDR3 reads CASSYSKGTGIYEQYF. The CDR3 DNA reads as TGTGCCAGCAGTTACTCGAAGGGGACAGGAATCTACGAGCAGTACTTC.

This clonotype was seen many times. This chain connects TRBV19 to TRBJ2-3; 7 bases line up with TRBD2. J was trimmed by 6 bases and V by 8 bases; bases with no gene match: 8. This CDR3 has 13 amino acids. Germline CDR1 and CDR2: LNHDA and SQIVND (reference sequence). In DNA form, the CDR3 reads TGTGCCAGTGTAGAGGGAGGGGCGGATACGCAGTATTTT. This sequence encodes CASVEGGADTQYF. Combining the CDR3 with reference TRBV19 and TRBJ2-3 gives the whole variable domain DGGITQSPKYLFRKEGQNVTLSCEQNLNHDAMYWYRQDPGQGLRLIYYSQIVNDFQKGDIAEGYSVSREKKESFPLTVTSAQKNPTAFYLCASVEGGADTQYFGPGTRLTVL.

In its sample, this clonotype was seen many times. V and J are TRBV5-1 and TRBJ2-2, with D perhaps TRBD2 (6 bases). The germline CDR1 and CDR2 sequences are SGHRS and YFSETQ. V lost 5 bases, J lost 0 bases, and 11 bases lay in between. The length of the CDR3 is 15 residues. The CDR3 loop reads CASRLGSSNTGELFF. In DNA, the CDR3 is TGCGCCAGCAGACTCGGGAGCTCGAACACCGGGGAGCTGTTTTTT. Using reference TRBV5-1 and TRBJ2-2 for the parts outside the CDR3, the full variable domain is KAGVTQTPRYLIKTRGQQVTLSCSPISGHRSVSWYQQTPGQGLQFLFEYFSETQRNKGNFPGRFSGRQFSNSRSEMNVSTLELGDSALYLCASRLGSSNTGELFFGEGSRLTVL.

This clonotype came up many times. CDR3 DNA: TGTGCCAGCAGCAGACAAGCGGGAGGGCCGAACGAGCAGTACTTC. It translates to CASSRQAGGPNEQYF. This chain connects TRBV7-9 to TRBJ2-7; TRBD2 matches 10 bases. This CDR3 is built from 15 residues. Germline V gene sequence: CDR1 SEHNR, CDR2 FQNEAQ (reference sequence). Trimming at V came to 5 bases and at J to 5 bases, leaving 9 bases not matched to a gene.

This clonotype was observed many times. This rearrangement joins TRBV2 to TRBJ1-5; 8 bases agree with TRBD1. The CDR3 loop spans 15 amino acids. Germline V gene lookup returns CDR1 SNHLY and CDR2 FYNNEI. V lost 6 bases to trimming and J lost 0 bases; unmatched junction nucleotides: 4. The DNA of the CDR3 is TGTGCCAGCAGGACGACAGGGGATAGCAATCAGCCCCAGCATTTT. Residues: CASRTTGDSNQPQHF.